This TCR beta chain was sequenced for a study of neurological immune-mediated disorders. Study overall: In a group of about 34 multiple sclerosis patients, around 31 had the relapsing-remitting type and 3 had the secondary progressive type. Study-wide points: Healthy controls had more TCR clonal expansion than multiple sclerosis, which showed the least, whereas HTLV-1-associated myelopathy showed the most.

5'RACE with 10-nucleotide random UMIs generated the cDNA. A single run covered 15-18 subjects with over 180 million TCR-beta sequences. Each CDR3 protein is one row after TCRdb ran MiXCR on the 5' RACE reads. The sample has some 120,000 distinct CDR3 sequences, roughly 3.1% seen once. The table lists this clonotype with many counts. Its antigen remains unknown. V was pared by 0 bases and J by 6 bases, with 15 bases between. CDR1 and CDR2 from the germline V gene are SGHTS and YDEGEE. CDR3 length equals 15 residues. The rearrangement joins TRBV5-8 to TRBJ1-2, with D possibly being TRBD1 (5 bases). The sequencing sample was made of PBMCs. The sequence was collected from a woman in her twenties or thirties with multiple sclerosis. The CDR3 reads CASSLVGRVIHGYTF. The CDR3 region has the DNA TGTGCCAGCAGCTTGGTTGGCAGGGTCATCCATGGCTACACCTTC.